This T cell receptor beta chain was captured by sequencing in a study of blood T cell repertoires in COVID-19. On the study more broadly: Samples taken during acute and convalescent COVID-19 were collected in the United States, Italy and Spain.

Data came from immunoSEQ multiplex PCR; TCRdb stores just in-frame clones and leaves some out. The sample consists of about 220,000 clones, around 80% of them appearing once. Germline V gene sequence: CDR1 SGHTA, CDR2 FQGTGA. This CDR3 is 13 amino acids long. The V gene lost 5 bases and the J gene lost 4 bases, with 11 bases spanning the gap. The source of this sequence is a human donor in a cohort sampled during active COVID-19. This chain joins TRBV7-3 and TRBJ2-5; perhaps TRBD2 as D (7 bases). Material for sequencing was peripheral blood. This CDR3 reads CASSPRGGETQYF. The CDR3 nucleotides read TGTGCCAGCAGCCCGAGGGGGGGAGAGACCCAGTACTTC. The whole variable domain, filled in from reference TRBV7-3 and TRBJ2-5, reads GAGVSQTPSNKVTEKGKYVELRCDPISGHTALYWYRQSLGQGPEFLIYFQGTGAADDSGLPNDRFFAVRPEGSVSTLKIQRTERGDSAVYLCASSPRGGETQYFGPGTRLLVL.